What follows describes a single TCR beta chain. The CDR3 is 15 amino acids. Germline V gives CDR1 SGHTA, CDR2 FQGNSA. The V end was cut by 1 base, the J end by 8 bases, with 15 bases between. Repertoires were generated with immunoSEQ multiplex PCR, while TCRdb's copy carries only in-frame clones and drops some. The sample has about 43,000 clones; less than 95% are singletons. The data originate from a study of preoperative IRX-2 immunotherapy in early breast cancer. Noted treatment: preoperative locoregional IRX-2 cytokine immunotherapy. This clonotype was obtained from a human donor with breast cancer. The rearrangement links TRBV7-2 to TRBJ2-1; D remains unclear. The source was tumor tissue, collected after IRX-2 immunotherapy. Written as DNA, the CDR3 is TGTGCCAGCAGCTTAGTTGGGATCCTTACGGATGAGCAGTTCTTC. As protein: CASSLVGILTDEQFF.